The TCR beta chain described here comes from a study of blood T cell repertoires in COVID-19. The wider study: PBMCs, B-cell-depleted T cells, or T cells provided the cDNA or gDNA that made up the material.

This clone was seen once. The same CDR3 can be traced to other DNA sequences in this sample. The repertoire was sequenced with immunoSEQ multiplex PCR; TCRdb's copy has only in-frame clones and lacks some. The sample lists about 130,000 clones, more than 70% seen once, with roughly 1.2% in the top ten. Germline V gene lookup returns CDR1 MNHEY and CDR2 SVGAGI. This CDR3 comprises 12 residues. V shed 8 bases and J 7 bases; nucleotides not matched to a gene: 7. Input material: peripheral blood. The rearrangement joins TRBV6-5 to TRBJ2-7; TRBD2 aligns across 8 bases. This sequence originates from an elderly woman with acute or convalescent COVID-19. CDR3 loop: CASRGVAGEQYF. In DNA, the CDR3 is TGTGCCAGCCGGGGGGTAGCGGGAGAGCAGTACTTC.